This T cell receptor beta chain was observed in a study of T-cell memory formation after mild COVID-19. TCRdb ran MiXCR on the 5' RACE reads and lists one entry per CDR3 protein. The table lists around 320,000 distinct CDR3 sequences, 13% to 15% of them singletons. CDR1 is SGHTA and CDR2 is FQGTGA in the germline V gene. This CDR3 has 13 residues. V shed 9 bases and J shed 1 base, with 13 bases lying between them. The V call is TRBV7-3, the J call TRBJ2-7; no clear D. The sequence was collected from a man aged 18 to 29 who had mild COVID-19 (a few samples of this study predate the infection). Cell type and time point are not known. The specimen was PBMCs or a T cell subset sorted from them (not recorded which). The chain's CDR3 is CARVGRASYEQYV. The CDR3 coding sequence is TGTGCCAGGGTCGGTAGGGCATCCTACGAGCAGTACGTC.